This record concerns one T cell receptor (beta chain) sequence. Original analysis: Reference gene primers were amplified, and this amplification served to estimate nucleated cell counts. Libraries were prepared by immunoSEQ multiplex PCR; TCRdb keeps only in-frame clonotypes and omits some of them. V and J calls and clone size come straight from that table; D and trimming were deduced from the DNA. Counted here are roughly 68,000 clones, about nine tenths occurring once; the ten biggest clones make up 6% to 7%. V shed 2 bases and J shed 3 bases, with 19 bases lying between them. The CDR3 is 17 amino acids. CDR1 MNHEY and CDR2 SMNVEV come from the germline V gene (reference sequence). This record belongs to a study of blood T cell repertoires in COVID-19. On the study more broadly: Sites across the United States, Italy and Spain contributed samples from acute and convalescent COVID-19. Nucleic acid was either cDNA or gDNA, and it came from T cells, B-cell-depleted T cells, or PBMCs.

The V call is TRBV27, the J call TRBJ2-5, with D possibly TRBD1 on 6 matching bases. The clonotype originates from a man aged 50-60 years with active COVID-19. Sequenced: peripheral blood. The CDR3 protein is CASSLGLDSDREETQYF. The CDR3 coding sequence is TGTGCCAGCAGTTTAGGTTTAGATTCGGACAGAGAAGAGACCCAGTACTTC.